A selection of T cell receptor beta chains follows, all from one sample in a study of shared clonotypes between healthy human individuals. Sequencing was performed with immunoSEQ multiplex PCR; in TCRdb, only in-frame clones are kept and a portion is missing. The sample holds more than 2,000,000 clones, over 85% seen once. The sample was naive CD4+ T cells sorted from blood. These receptors were obtained from a man aged 18 to 29 in good health. CDR3s include the opening cysteine and the closing phenylalanine or tryptophan. D genes are given only for firm matches. The listing skips clone size in some rows; elsewhere it reads once, few, many or a size class.

DNA: TGTGCCAGCAGACTTGGGTCTGGGACTATAAGTATAGAGACCCAGTACTTC
CDR3: CASRLGSGTISIETQYF
size: .
D: TRBD2
J: TRBJ2-5
V: TRBV2

DNA: TGCGCCAGCAGCTTGGGGCAAAATCAGCCCCAGCATTTT
CDR3: CASSLGQNQPQHF
size: .
D: .
J: TRBJ1-5
V: TRBV5-1

DNA: TGCGCCAGCAGCTTGGGGAGCTCCAAGGGCACAGATACGCAGTATTTT
CDR3: CASSLGSSKGTDTQYF
size: .
D: .
J: TRBJ2-3
V: TRBV5-1

DNA: TGTGCCACCAGCAGAGTTCAGTTCGAGGCTCAGGGAGATACGCAGTATTTT
CDR3: CATSRVQFEAQGDTQYF
size: .
D: .
J: TRBJ2-3
V: TRBV15

DNA: TGTGCCAGCGGGGAACAGGGGTTTAATGAAAAACTGTTTTTT
CDR3: CASGEQGFNEKLFF
size: .
D: TRBD1
J: TRBJ1-4
V: TRBV2

DNA: TGTGCCAGCAGCCCCGGACTAGCGTCAGGCACAGATACGCAGTATTTT
CDR3: CASSPGLASGTDTQYF
size: .
D: TRBD2
J: TRBJ2-3
V: TRBV5-4

DNA: TGTGCCAGCAGCGTAGAAACAGGGCTGTACAATGAGCAGTTCTTC
CDR3: CASSVETGLYNEQFF
size: .
D: .
J: TRBJ2-1
V: TRBV9

DNA: TGCGCCAGCAGCCCTCTTAACGGGAGAGGCGGTGAGCAGTTCTTC
CDR3: CASSPLNGRGGEQFF
size: .
D: .
J: TRBJ2-1
V: TRBV5-1

DNA: TGTGCCAGCTCAGTTCGACAGCAAGAGACCCAGTACTTC
CDR3: CASSVRQQETQYF
size: .
D: .
J: TRBJ2-5
V: TRBV18

DNA: TGTGCCAGCAGTTTACTGCGGGGGCAGGGTGTTCAAGAGACCCAGTACTTC
CDR3: CASSLLRGQGVQETQYF
size: once
D: .
J: TRBJ2-5
V: TRBV27

DNA: TGTGCCAGCAACCTGGGGCAGGGGCCCTACGAGCAGTACTTC
CDR3: CASNLGQGPYEQYF
size: .
D: .
J: TRBJ2-7
V: TRBV7-2

DNA: TGTGCCAGTAGTATAGGGGGGGGCCAACGATCAGATACGCAGTATTTT
CDR3: CASSIGGGQRSDTQYF
size: .
D: .
J: TRBJ2-3
V: TRBV19

DNA: TGTGCCAGCAGAGAAAGCTATACGCAGTATTTT
CDR3: CASRESYTQYF
size: .
D: .
J: TRBJ2-3
V: TRBV25-1

DNA: TGCGCCAGCAGCTTGGACAGCTTCACAGATACGCAGTATTTT
CDR3: CASSLDSFTDTQYF
size: .
D: .
J: TRBJ2-3
V: TRBV5-1

DNA: TGCGCCAGCAGCTTGCTACAGGGGGTGAACACTGAAGCTTTCTTT
CDR3: CASSLLQGVNTEAFF
size: .
D: TRBD1
J: TRBJ1-1
V: TRBV5-1

DNA: TGTGCCAGCAGCTTAGTGTACAGCGGGAGGGCCAACTACAATGAGCAGTTCTTC
CDR3: CASSLVYSGRANYNEQFF
size: .
D: TRBD2
J: TRBJ2-1
V: TRBV7-2

DNA: TGTGCCAGCAGTGCCGACAGGAGCTCCTACGAGCAGTACTTC
CDR3: CASSADRSSYEQYF
size: .
D: .
J: TRBJ2-7
V: TRBV6-5

DNA: TGTGCCAGCAGCTTAGGCGCCTCTAGCGGGAGACGGGAGACCCAGTACTTC
CDR3: CASSLGASSGRRETQYF
size: .
D: TRBD2
J: TRBJ2-5
V: TRBV7-2

DNA: TGTGCCATCAGCAGGGGTGTAGCAAATCAGCCCCAGCATTTT
CDR3: CAISRGVANQPQHF
size: .
D: .
J: TRBJ1-5
V: TRBV10-3

DNA: TGTGCCAGCTCACCACCGGGCAGATACGACACTGAAGCTTTCTTT
CDR3: CASSPPGRYDTEAFF
size: .
D: .
J: TRBJ1-1
V: TRBV18

DNA: TGTGCCAGCAGTCTCCTTCGGGACCCGCATCCCAACGAGCAGTACTTC
CDR3: CASSLLRDPHPNEQYF
size: once
D: .
J: TRBJ2-7
V: TRBV28

DNA: TGTGCCAGCAGCTCACTTAGCGGGGGAAGCACAGATACGCAGTATTTT
CDR3: CASSSLSGGSTDTQYF
size: .
D: TRBD2
J: TRBJ2-3
V: TRBV11-2

DNA: TGCAGCGTTGATGGCGGAAGCACAGATACGCAGTATTTT
CDR3: CSVDGGSTDTQYF
size: .
D: .
J: TRBJ2-3
V: TRBV29-1

DNA: TGTGCCTGGAGTCCCGGACAGATGTACCAAGAGACCCAGTACTTC
CDR3: CAWSPGQMYQETQYF
size: .
D: .
J: TRBJ2-5
V: TRBV30

DNA: TGTGCCAGCAGCTTTAAGGGGAGCTATGGCTACACCTTC
CDR3: CASSFKGSYGYTF
size: .
D: .
J: TRBJ1-2
V: TRBV5-4

DNA: TGTGCCAGCAGTTCAGGGAGGCTGACTAGCAATCAGCCCCAGCATTTT
CDR3: CASSSGRLTSNQPQHF
size: .
D: .
J: TRBJ1-5
V: TRBV28

DNA: TGTGCCAGCAGCGTGACAGAAGAGACCCAGTACTTC
CDR3: CASSVTEETQYF
size: .
D: .
J: TRBJ2-5
V: TRBV9

DNA: TGCGCCAGCAGCCAAGTACCGGGGGGAAAGACCCAGTACTTC
CDR3: CASSQVPGGKTQYF
size: .
D: TRBD2
J: TRBJ2-5
V: TRBV4-1

DNA: TGTGCCTGGCAGACAGGGGATGGCAATCAGCCCCAGCATTTT
CDR3: CAWQTGDGNQPQHF
size: .
D: TRBD1
J: TRBJ1-5
V: TRBV30

DNA: TGCAGCGTTGTACAGTCCCCTGGCTATGGCTACACCTTC
CDR3: CSVVQSPGYGYTF
size: .
D: .
J: TRBJ1-2
V: TRBV29-1